This entry lists 5 T cell receptor beta chains sequenced from one sample in a study of long-term antiretroviral therapy in people with HIV. The run of the v3.0 immunoSEQ assay was at survey level. The table came from immunoSEQ multiplex PCR; TCRdb's copy has only in-frame clones and leaves some out. The table records roughly 9,000 clones, about 78% of them present only once. The sample consisted of unsorted PBMCs, taken 0.4 years before starting antiretroviral therapy. The receptors come from a man younger than 45 with HIV.

The rearrangement links TRBV19 to TRBJ1-3; TRBD1 is a possible D gene (5 bases). The ends were cut back, 3 bases at V and 4 bases at J, with 10 bases in the middle. CDR3 size: 14 residues. Germline assignment: CDR1 LNHDA and CDR2 SQIVND (reference sequence). The CDR3 DNA sequence: TGTGCCAGTAGTATGGGGACCCGAGGAAACACCATATATTTT. This translates into CASSMGTRGNTIYF.

The chain links TRBV18 to TRBJ2-5; D may be TRBD1 (5 bases). The DNA end lines up better with TRBJ2-7; the J call may be wrong. The germline CDR1 and CDR2 sequences are KGHSH and LQKENI. This CDR3 is built from 15 residues. The CDR3 DNA follows: TGTGCCAGCTCCCCCTCCCTAGACAGCTCCTACGAGCAGTACTTC. Amino acid sequence: CASSPSLDSSYEQYF.

The V gene is TRBV19, the J gene TRBJ2-7; the D gene is possibly TRBD2 (7 bases). Deletions cut 9 bases from V and 4 bases from J, with 13 bases between. CDR3 length equals 12 residues. Germline V CDR1 and CDR2: LNHDA, SQIVND (reference sequence). CDR3 loop: CARGGAPYEQYF. The CDR3, as DNA: TGTGCCAGGGGGGGGGCTCCATACGAGCAGTACTTC. The whole variable domain, remainder taken from reference TRBV19 and TRBJ2-7, is DGGITQSPKYLFRKEGQNVTLSCEQNLNHDAMYWYRQDPGQGLRLIYYSQIVNDFQKGDIAEGYSVSREKKESFPLTVTSAQKNPTAFYLCARGGAPYEQYFGPGTRLTVT.

The rearrangement links TRBV30 to TRBJ1-6, with 7 bases that match TRBD1. The germline V gene has CDR1 GTSNPN and CDR2 SVGIG (reference sequence). This CDR3 is 16 amino acids long. V trimming: 5 bases; J trimming: 9 bases; junction bases outside the gene matches: 16. The CDR3: CAWAFLIKTGSSPLHF. CDR3 DNA: TGTGCCTGGGCTTTTTTAATAAAGACAGGGAGTTCACCCCTCCACTTT. The full variable domain, its missing parts supplied by reference TRBV30 and TRBJ1-6, is SQTIHQWPATLVQPVGSPLSLECTVEGTSNPNLYWYRQAAGRGLQLLFYSVGIGQISSEVPQNLSASRPQDRQFILSSKKLLLSDSGFYLCAWAFLIKTGSSPLHFGNGTRLTVT.

The rearrangement links TRBV19 to TRBJ2-2; 11 bases fit TRBD2. Germline values: CDR1 LNHDA, CDR2 SQIVND (reference sequence). The CDR3 spans 17 residues. V was clipped by 5 bases and J by 4 bases; unmatched bases: 9. CDR3 bases: TGTGCCAGTAGTCCCACTAGCGGGAGTCTAAGCACCGGGGAGCTGTTTTTT. Translated, it gives CASSPTSGSLSTGELFF.